The clone carrying this T cell receptor beta chain was seen a handful of times. The CDR3 is 14 amino acids. From germline, CDR1 is SGHRS and CDR2 YFSETQ. Trimming at V came to 4 bases and at J to 9 bases, leaving 9 bases not matched to a gene. Reverse transcription of extracted RNA yielded cDNA, which provided the sequencing template. Here immunoSEQ multiplex PCR was the method, and the copy in TCRdb shows in-frame clones only, minus some. In the table there are around 5,600 clones, around 60% of which are singletons. These data belong to a study of CD8+ T cells in alopecia areata. Treatment given: oral pan-JAK inhibitor, 5-10 mg twice daily. Lesional scalp punch biopsies and peripheral blood came from alopecia areata patients.

The sequencing here drew on skin, taken around week 34, from a patient treated with tofacitinib. This rearrangement joins TRBV5-1 to TRBJ2-1; 8 bases agree with TRBD1. The clonotype originates from a human donor with alopecia areata. The CDR3 is CASSLRGQGGEQFF. CDR3 nucleotide sequence: TGCGCCAGCAGCCTAAGAGGACAGGGAGGTGAGCAGTTCTTC.